Presented here are 29 T cell receptor beta chains from one specimen sequenced in a study of technical replicates of blood from several donors. Sequenced by immunoSEQ multiplex PCR; TCRdb stores in-frame clones only, minus some. The sample comprises roughly 93,000 clones, 95% of which are singletons, and just over 0.25% rests with the top ten. The sequencing sample was made of T cells isolated from PBMCs. These receptors were obtained from a human donor in good health.

This clone was recorded once. The V gene is TRBV4-1, the J gene TRBJ2-4; D is ambiguous. Trimming shortened V by 8 bases and J by 1 base, and 9 bases separated the two germline ends. This CDR3 has 13 residues. Looked up from germline, CDR1 is MGHRA and CDR2 is YSYEKL. In DNA, the CDR3 is TGCGCCAGCTCCGGGTTGGCCAAAAACATTCAGTACTTC. The encoded protein is CASSGLAKNIQYF.

This chain joins TRBV9 and TRBJ1-1; 9 positions match TRBD1. Trimming at V came to 4 bases and at J to 7 bases, leaving 11 bases not matched to a gene. The germline gives CDR1 SGDLS, CDR2 YYNGEE. CDR3 length equals 15 residues. CDR3 in amino acids: CASSRSGTGFVEAFF. The CDR3 nucleotides are TGTGCCAGCAGCCGATCCGGGACAGGGTTCGTTGAAGCTTTCTTT. Variable domain in full (rest from reference TRBV9 and TRBJ1-1): DSGVTQTPKHLITATGQRVTLRCSPRSGDLSVYWYQQSLDQGLQFLIQYYNGEERAKGNILERFSAQQFPDLHSELNLSSLELGDSALYFCASSRSGTGFVEAFFGQGTRLTVV.

The CDR3 region is CASSPSRGWYGYTF. Written as DNA, the CDR3 is TGTGCCAGCAGCCCTTCTAGGGGCTGGTATGGCTACACCTTC. The chain recombines TRBV14 with TRBJ1-2; D is perhaps TRBD1 (5 bases). CDR1 is SGHDN, CDR2 FVKESK, per germline. The CDR3 totals 14 residues. Trimming cost V 4 bases and J 5 bases, with 14 bases left between them.

The rearrangement joins TRBV5-5 to TRBJ2-7; TRBD1 matches 11 bases. The CDR3 totals 16 residues. CDR1 and CDR2 (germline): SGHKS, YYEKEE (reference sequence). The junction had 12 bases not matched to a gene; V was cut back by 5 bases and J by 5 bases. CDR3 protein: CASSWSGTGGSHEQYF. CDR3 bases: TGTGCCAGCAGTTGGTCCGGGACAGGGGGATCGCACGAGCAGTACTTC. The whole variable domain, remainder taken from reference TRBV5-5 and TRBJ2-7, is DAGVTQSPTHLIKTRGQQVTLRCSPISGHKSVSWYQQVLGQGPQFIFQYYEKEERGRGNFPDRFSARQFPNYSSELNVNALLLGDSALYLCASSWSGTGGSHEQYFGPGTRLTVT.

The gene calls are TRBV7-6 and TRBJ1-4, with D uncertain. The CDR3 covers 12 residues. The germline gives CDR1 SGHVS, CDR2 FNYEAQ. V lost 5 bases and J 8 bases, leaving 9 bases between the germline ends. CDR3 in DNA: TGTGCCAGCAGCGCCGCTAGCGAAAAACTGTTTTTT. Protein product: CASSAASEKLFF.

The chain recombines TRBV5-1 with TRBJ2-5, with TRBD2 matching over 13 bases. V dropped 7 bases and J dropped 2; count of bases not matched to a gene: 5. The length of the CDR3 is 15 residues. The V gene's germline CDR1 is SGHRS and CDR2 YFSETQ. CDR3 sequence (DNA): TGCGCCAGCGGGGAACTAGCGGGGGGGCAAGAGACCCAGTACTTC. This sequence encodes CASGELAGGQETQYF.

The chain uses TRBV20-1 and TRBJ2-7, with 7 bases matching TRBD1. Germline V gives CDR1 DFQATT, CDR2 SNEGSKA (reference sequence). The CDR3 runs to 11 residues. The V and J ends lost 4 bases and 8 bases, in that order; junction bases with no gene match: 5. This CDR3 reads CSATDREKQYF. The CDR3 DNA is TGCAGTGCTACTGACAGGGAGAAGCAGTACTTC.

The chain joins TRBV18 to TRBJ1-6; D not resolved. This CDR3 has 16 residues. Between the trimmed V and J ends, which lost 3 bases and 3 bases, there was a span of 12 bases. Germline CDR1 and CDR2: KGHSH and LQKENI. The CDR3 spells CASSPRASFYNSPLHF. The CDR3 nucleotides read TGTGCCAGCTCACCTCGCGCAAGTTTCTATAATTCACCCCTCCACTTT.

The V and J genes are TRBV7-8 and TRBJ1-4; 10 bases are shared with TRBD1. Germline trimming cut 5 bases from V and 4 bases from J; bases unmatched to any gene: 10. CDR3 length: 17 amino acids. The V gene's germline CDR1 is SGHVS and CDR2 FQNEAQ. CDR3 coding DNA: TGTGCCAGCAGCGACAGACAGGGGGCTTATGTTAATGAAAAACTGTTTTTT. Its protein is CASSDRQGAYVNEKLFF. Looking up the rest from reference TRBV7-8 and TRBJ1-4 gives the full variable domain: GAGVSQSPRYKVAKRGQDVALRCDPISGHVSLFWYQQALGQGPEFLTYFQNEAQLDKSGLPSDRFFAERPEGSVSTLKIQRTQQEDSAVYLCASSDRQGAYVNEKLFFGSGTQLSVL.

The chain couples TRBV6-5 to TRBJ2-2; maybe TRBD1 (5 bases). The CDR3 length is 16 residues. CDR1 is MNHEY, CDR2 SVGAGI, per germline. V was cut by 0 bases and J by 5 bases, with 13 bases left in between. The CDR3 DNA reads TGTGCCAGCAGTTACTCGATGCAGGGTGGGACCGGGGAGCTGTTTTTT. Its translation is CASSYSMQGGTGELFF.

This chain joins TRBV6-1 and TRBJ2-3; 8 nucleotides match TRBD2. CDR1 is MNHNS and CDR2 is SASEGT in the germline V gene. Germline trimming cut 0 bases from V and 7 bases from J; bases unmatched to any gene: 6. The CDR3 has 15 residues. The CDR3 sequence is CASSEASGGRNTQYF. The CDR3 DNA reads TGTGCCAGCAGTGAAGCCAGCGGGGGACGAAATACGCAGTATTTT.

CDR3 protein: CASGLLRGNTEAFF. In DNA, the CDR3 is TGTGCCAGCGGTCTTTTACGGGGGAACACTGAAGCTTTCTTT. The chain joins TRBV11-2 to TRBJ1-1, with D unclear. V was trimmed by 8 bases and J by 1 base, leaving 14 bases between them. The CDR3 has 14 residues. The V gene's germline CDR1 is SGHAT and CDR2 FQNNGV.

This chain connects TRBV9 to TRBJ1-2; no reliable D call. Germline V gene data show CDR1 as SGDLS and CDR2 as YYNGEE. V dropped 0 bases and J dropped 1 base, with 7 bases sitting between them. CDR3 length equals 14 residues. The CDR3 DNA sequence: TGTGCCAGCAGCGTAGATCCCGTTAACTATGGCTACACCTTC. It specifies CASSVDPVNYGYTF.

The chain employs TRBV4-1 and TRBJ1-2; D unresolved. Trimming removed 0 bases from V and 3 bases from J, with 8 bases in between. CDR3 length equals 14 residues. Per germline, CDR1 MGHRA and CDR2 YSYEKL. CDR3 DNA sequence: TGCGCCAGCAGCCAAGATGCGGCCTACTATGGCTACACCTTC. It encodes CASSQDAAYYGYTF.

The V call is TRBV27, the J call TRBJ1-2; 7 bases fit TRBD1. With 0 bases clipped from V and 5 bases from J, the junction kept 6 bases outside the gene matches. Germline V CDR1 and CDR2: MNHEY, SMNVEV (reference sequence). CDR3 length: 15 residues. CDR3 loop: CASSLSSAGGYGYTF. CDR3 sequence (DNA): TGTGCCAGCAGTTTATCGTCGGCAGGGGGATATGGCTACACCTTC.

This clone was seen once. This chain uses TRBV30 with TRBJ2-7, with TRBD1 identical over 9 bases. This CDR3 is 15 amino acids long. V was clipped by 2 bases and J by 2 bases; unmatched bases: 7. The V gene's germline CDR1 is GTSNPN and CDR2 SVGIG (reference sequence). This chain's CDR3 is CAWSLRDRVAYEQYF. CDR3 nucleotide sequence: TGTGCCTGGAGTCTCCGGGACAGGGTAGCCTACGAGCAGTACTTC.

The gene calls are TRBV29-1 and TRBJ2-7; 7 bases match TRBD2. This CDR3 contains 13 residues. J gave up 5 bases and V 2 bases, and 6 bases lay outside the gene matches. From germline, CDR1 is SQVTM and CDR2 ANQGSEA. The CDR3 region is CSVESGGSDEQYF. The CDR3 nucleotides are TGCAGCGTTGAAAGCGGCGGGAGCGACGAGCAGTACTTC.

This clone was seen a single time. The chain has TRBV5-1 and TRBJ2-1; TRBD1 aligns across 7 bases. Trimming took 0 bases from V and 9 from J; bases not matched to a gene: 3. CDR3 size: 13 residues. Per germline, CDR1 SGHRS and CDR2 YFSETQ. The CDR3 sequence: CASSLGRDSEQFF. For the CDR3, the DNA is TGCGCCAGCAGCTTGGGAAGGGACAGTGAGCAGTTCTTC.

This chain links TRBV10-2 with TRBJ2-5; TRBD2 aligns across 7 bases. V lost 3 bases and J lost 0; bases outside the gene matches: 7. Looked up from germline, CDR1 is WSHSY and CDR2 is SAAADI. The CDR3 has 16 amino acids. CDR3 loop: CASSDPQRGNQETQYF. CDR3 bases: TGCGCCAGCAGTGATCCCCAGCGGGGCAACCAAGAGACCCAGTACTTC.

The rearrangement joins TRBV9 to TRBJ2-3; 7 bases agree with TRBD2. In germline, CDR1 is SGDLS, CDR2 YYNGEE. V shed 6 bases and J 2 bases; nucleotides not matched to a gene: 18. This CDR3 has 18 residues. The CDR3: CASTLGTYGAGDTDTQYF. The CDR3 nucleotides read TGTGCCAGCACCCTCGGGACTTATGGGGCGGGGGACACAGATACGCAGTATTTT.

V is TRBV27 and J is TRBJ2-1; D call uncertain. This CDR3 comprises 15 residues. Trimming left V 4 bases short and J 5 bases short, with 15 bases between. CDR1 and CDR2 from the germline V gene are MNHEY and SMNVEV (reference sequence). The CDR3 protein is CASSSGFGPHNEQFF. The CDR3 nucleotides are TGTGCCAGCAGTTCCGGTTTTGGGCCCCACAATGAGCAGTTCTTC.

This sequence joins TRBV7-6 and TRBJ2-7, with D hard to call. Between the trimmed V and J ends, which lost 0 bases and 2 bases, there was a span of 8 bases. There are 14 residues in the CDR3. Germline V gene lookup returns CDR1 SGHVS and CDR2 FNYEAQ. The DNA of the CDR3 is TGTGCCAGCAGCTTAGCCGCGGCGGCCTACGAGCAGTACTTC. This gives the protein CASSLAAAAYEQYF. Full variable domain (rest looked up from reference TRBV7-6 and TRBJ2-7): GAGVSQSPRYKVTKRGQDVALRCDPISGHVSLYWYRQALGQGPEFLTYFNYEAQQDKSGLPNDRFSAERPEGSISTLTIQRTEQRDSAMYRCASSLAAAAYEQYFGPGTRLTVT.

The chain carries TRBV28 and TRBJ1-5, with 8 bases matching TRBD1. This CDR3 comprises 16 residues. The V segment lost 6 bases and the J segment 2 bases; nucleotides outside the gene matches: 9. Germline V gene data show CDR1 as MDHEN and CDR2 as SYDVKM. The CDR3 protein is CASSRDRWGGNQPQHF. For the CDR3, the DNA is TGTGCCAGCAGCCGGGACAGGTGGGGTGGCAATCAGCCCCAGCATTTT.

This rearrangement joins TRBV4-1 to TRBJ1-1; perhaps TRBD1 as D (5 bases). The V end lost 5 bases, the J end lost 12 bases, and 16 bases lay between the germline ends. CDR1 is MGHRA and CDR2 is YSYEKL in the germline V gene. CDR3 length: 12 residues. For the CDR3, the DNA is TGCGCCAGCAGCGAGTTTGGAGGGGACTCTTTCTTT. It translates to CASSEFGGDSFF.

V usage is TRBV6-4 and J usage is TRBJ1-2, with TRBD1 matching over 7 bases. CDR3 length: 15 amino acids. The V segment lost 2 bases and the J segment 6 bases; nucleotides outside the gene matches: 9. Per germline, CDR1 MRHNA and CDR2 SNTAGT. The CDR3 spells CASSDGGNRGDGYTF. CDR3 in DNA: TGTGCCAGCAGTGACGGAGGAAACAGGGGTGATGGCTACACCTTC.

The chain couples TRBV28 to TRBJ1-2; 10 bases agree with TRBD1. The CDR3 spans 16 residues. After removal of 8 bases from V and 2 bases from J, the junction contained 11 bases not matched to a gene. The germline V gene has CDR1 MDHEN and CDR2 SYDVKM. CDR3 sequence reads: CASSGQGGTENYGYTF. The CDR3 DNA reads as TGTGCCAGCTCTGGACAGGGGGGTACTGAGAACTATGGCTACACCTTC.

The gene calls are TRBV29-1 and TRBJ1-4, with 7 bases matching TRBD1. The ends lost 4 bases at V and 0 bases at J; junction bases unmatched: 8. The CDR3 extends over 16 amino acids. Germline values: CDR1 SQVTM, CDR2 ANQGSEA. Here the CDR3 reads CSVAEQGFTTNEKLFF. The CDR3 DNA reads as TGCAGCGTTGCTGAACAGGGGTTTACAACTAATGAAAAACTGTTTTTT.

The gene calls are TRBV4-1 and TRBJ2-3; possibly TRBD2 for D (5 bases). Germline V gene data show CDR1 as MGHRA and CDR2 as YSYEKL. The CDR3 sequence is 16 residues long. Between the trimmed V and J ends, which lost 0 bases and 6 bases, there was a span of 16 bases. The CDR3, as DNA: TGCGCCAGCAGCCAAGATTTTCGGATTAGCGCGGATACGCAGTATTTT. It codes for CASSQDFRISADTQYF.

This sequence joins TRBV5-4 and TRBJ2-2; weak D call: TRBD1 (6 bases). V was trimmed by 1 base and J by 7 bases, leaving 14 bases between them. The germline V gene encodes CDR1 SGHNT and CDR2 YYREEE (reference sequence). This CDR3 has 15 amino acids. The CDR3 loop is CASSLNRAGGGELFF. For the CDR3, the DNA is TGTGCCAGCAGCTTGAACAGGGCTGGGGGCGGGGAGCTGTTTTTT.